The source of this T cell receptor beta chain is a study of blood T cells in healthy people across ages. The CDR3 covers 17 residues. Germline CDR1 reads SGDLS; CDR2 reads YYNGEE. Trimming cost V 0 bases and J 0 bases; bases outside gene matches: 5. A J-beta primer mix and a sample-barcoded 5' primer were used in a second PCR of about 6 to 12 cycles. TCRdb recomputed calls from the 5' RACE reads with MiXCR, one row per CDR3 protein. The table includes approximately 900,000 distinct CDR3 sequences, around 49% detected once. The chain employs TRBV9 and TRBJ1-1, with 10 nucleotides matching TRBD1. The TCR was taken from a man aged 25 to 45 in good health. The sample consisted of blood. The CDR3 here is CASSVAGDRGMNTEAFF. The CDR3 DNA is TGTGCCAGCAGCGTAGCTGGGGACAGGGGAATGAACACTGAAGCTTTCTTT.